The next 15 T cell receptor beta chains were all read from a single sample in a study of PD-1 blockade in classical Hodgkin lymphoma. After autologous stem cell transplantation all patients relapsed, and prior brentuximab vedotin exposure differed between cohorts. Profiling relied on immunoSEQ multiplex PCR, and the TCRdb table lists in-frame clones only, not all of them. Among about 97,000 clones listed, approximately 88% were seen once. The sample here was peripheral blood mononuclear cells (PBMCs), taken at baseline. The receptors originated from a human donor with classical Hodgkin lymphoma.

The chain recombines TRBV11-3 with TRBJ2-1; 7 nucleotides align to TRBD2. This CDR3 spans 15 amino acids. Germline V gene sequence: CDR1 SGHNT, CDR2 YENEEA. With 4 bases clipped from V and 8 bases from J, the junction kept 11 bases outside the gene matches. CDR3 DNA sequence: TGTGCCAGCAGCTCTCGGTCGCGGGAGTGGGATGAGCAGTTCTTC. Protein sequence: CASSSRSREWDEQFF. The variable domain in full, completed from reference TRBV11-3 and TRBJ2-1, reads EAGVVQSPRYKIIEKKQPVAFWCNPISGHNTLYWYLQNLGQGPELLIRYENEEAVDDSQLPKDRFSAERLKGVDSTLKIQPAELGDSAVYLCASSSRSREWDEQFFGPGTRLTVL.

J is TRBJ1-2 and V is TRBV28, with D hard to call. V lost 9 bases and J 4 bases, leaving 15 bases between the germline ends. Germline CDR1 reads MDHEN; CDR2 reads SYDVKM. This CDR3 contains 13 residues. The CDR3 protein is CARAGGRGYGYTF. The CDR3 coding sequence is TGTGCCAGGGCAGGAGGCCGCGGCTATGGCTACACCTTC.

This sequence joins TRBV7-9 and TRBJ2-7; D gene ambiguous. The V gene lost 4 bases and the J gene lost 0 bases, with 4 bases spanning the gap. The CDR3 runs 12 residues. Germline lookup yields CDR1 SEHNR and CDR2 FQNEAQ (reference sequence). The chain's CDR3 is CASSSPSYEQYF. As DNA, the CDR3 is TGTGCCAGCAGCTCACCCTCCTACGAGCAGTACTTC.

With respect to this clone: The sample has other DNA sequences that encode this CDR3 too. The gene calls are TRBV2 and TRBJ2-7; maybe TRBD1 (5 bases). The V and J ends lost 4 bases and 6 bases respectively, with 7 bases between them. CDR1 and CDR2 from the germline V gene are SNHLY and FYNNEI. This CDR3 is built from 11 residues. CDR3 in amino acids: CASSARGEQYF. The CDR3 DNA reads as TGTGCCAGCAGTGCTAGGGGCGAGCAGTACTTC.

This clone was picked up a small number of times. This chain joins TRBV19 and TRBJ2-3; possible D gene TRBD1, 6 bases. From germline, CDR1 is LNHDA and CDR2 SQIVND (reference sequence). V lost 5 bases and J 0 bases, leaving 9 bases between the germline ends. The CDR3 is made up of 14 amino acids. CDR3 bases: TGTGCCAGTAGTGAGGGGGTTAGCACAGATACGCAGTATTTT. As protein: CASSEGVSTDTQYF. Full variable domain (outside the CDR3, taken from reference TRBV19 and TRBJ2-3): DGGITQSPKYLFRKEGQNVTLSCEQNLNHDAMYWYRQDPGQGLRLIYYSQIVNDFQKGDIAEGYSVSREKKESFPLTVTSAQKNPTAFYLCASSEGVSTDTQYFGPGTRLTVL.

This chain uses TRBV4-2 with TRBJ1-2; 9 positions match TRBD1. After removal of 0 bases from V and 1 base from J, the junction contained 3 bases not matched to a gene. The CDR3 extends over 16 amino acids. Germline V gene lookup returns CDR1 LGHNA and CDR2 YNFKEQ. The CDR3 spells CASSQDYRGLNYGYTF. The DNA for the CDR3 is TGTGCCAGCAGCCAAGACTACAGGGGGCTTAACTATGGCTACACCTTC.

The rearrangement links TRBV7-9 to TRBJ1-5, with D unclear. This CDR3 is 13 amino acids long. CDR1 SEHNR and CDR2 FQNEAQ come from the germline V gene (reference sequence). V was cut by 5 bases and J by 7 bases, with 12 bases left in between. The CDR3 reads CASSLAGAQPQHF. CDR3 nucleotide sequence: TGTGCCAGCAGCCTGGCAGGTGCCCAGCCCCAGCATTTT. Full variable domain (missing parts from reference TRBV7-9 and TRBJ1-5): DTGVSQNPRHKITKRGQNVTFRCDPISEHNRLYWYRQTLGQGPEFLTYFQNEAQLEKSRLLSDRFSAERPKGSFSTLEIQRTEQGDSAMYLCASSLAGAQPQHFGDGTRLSIL.

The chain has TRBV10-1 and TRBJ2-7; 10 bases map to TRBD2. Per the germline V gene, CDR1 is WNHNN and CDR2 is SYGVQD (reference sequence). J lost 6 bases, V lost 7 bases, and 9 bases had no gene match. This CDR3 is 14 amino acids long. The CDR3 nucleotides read TGCGCCAGCACCCAGCGGGAGGGCCAATTCGAGCAGTACTTC. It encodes CASTQREGQFEQYF.

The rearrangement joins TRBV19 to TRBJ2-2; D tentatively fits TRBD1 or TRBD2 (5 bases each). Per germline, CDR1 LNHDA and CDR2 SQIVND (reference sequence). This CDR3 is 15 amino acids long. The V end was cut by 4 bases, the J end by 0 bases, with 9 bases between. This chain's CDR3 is CASSTWGPNTGELFF. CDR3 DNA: TGTGCCAGTAGTACCTGGGGACCGAACACCGGGGAGCTGTTTTTT.

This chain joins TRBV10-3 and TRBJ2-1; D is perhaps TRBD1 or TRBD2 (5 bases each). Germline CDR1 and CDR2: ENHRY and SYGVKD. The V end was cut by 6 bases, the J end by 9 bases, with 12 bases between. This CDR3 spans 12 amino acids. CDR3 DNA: TGTGCCATCAGCCCCGGTGGGGGTGAGCAGTTCTTC. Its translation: CAISPGGGEQFF.

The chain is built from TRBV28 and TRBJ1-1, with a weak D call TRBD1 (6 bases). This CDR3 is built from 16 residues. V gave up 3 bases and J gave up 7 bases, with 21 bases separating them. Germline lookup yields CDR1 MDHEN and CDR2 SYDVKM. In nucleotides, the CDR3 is TGTGCCAGCAGTTTGGGCGGAGGGGGGGCGGTTGGTGAAGCTTTCTTT. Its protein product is CASSLGGGGAVGEAFF.

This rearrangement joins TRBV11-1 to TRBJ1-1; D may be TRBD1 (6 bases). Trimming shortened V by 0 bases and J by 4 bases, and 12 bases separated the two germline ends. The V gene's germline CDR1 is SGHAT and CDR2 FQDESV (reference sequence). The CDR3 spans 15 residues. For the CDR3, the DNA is TGTGCCAGCAGCTTAGCCCCGGGACACCTCACTGAAGCTTTCTTT. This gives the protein CASSLAPGHLTEAFF. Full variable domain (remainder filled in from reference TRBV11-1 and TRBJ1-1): EAEVAQSPRYKITEKSQAVAFWCDPISGHATLYWYRQILGQGPELLVQFQDESVVDDSQLPKDRFSAERLKGVDSTLKIQPAELGDSAMYLCASSLAPGHLTEAFFGQGTRLTVV.

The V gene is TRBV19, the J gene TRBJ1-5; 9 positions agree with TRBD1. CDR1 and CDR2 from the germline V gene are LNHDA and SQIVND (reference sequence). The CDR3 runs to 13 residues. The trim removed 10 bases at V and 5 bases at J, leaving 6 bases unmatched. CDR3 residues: CATTRQGDQPQHF. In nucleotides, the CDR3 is TGTGCCACCACAAGACAGGGGGATCAGCCCCAGCATTTT. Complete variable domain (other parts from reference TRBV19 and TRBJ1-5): DGGITQSPKYLFRKEGQNVTLSCEQNLNHDAMYWYRQDPGQGLRLIYYSQIVNDFQKGDIAEGYSVSREKKESFPLTVTSAQKNPTAFYLCATTRQGDQPQHFGDGTRLSIL.

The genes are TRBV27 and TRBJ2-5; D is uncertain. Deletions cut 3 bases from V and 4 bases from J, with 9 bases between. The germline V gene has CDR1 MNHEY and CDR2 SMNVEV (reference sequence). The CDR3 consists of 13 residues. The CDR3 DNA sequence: TGTGCCAGCAGTTTGGCCCGACGAGAGACCCAGTACTTC. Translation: CASSLARRETQYF.

In nucleotides, the CDR3 is TGTGCCTGGAGTGGTACAGGCGCGAATGAGCAGTTCTTC. It translates to CAWSGTGANEQFF. The chain combines TRBV30 with TRBJ2-1, with a weak D call TRBD1 (5 bases). The V gene's germline CDR1 is GTSNPN and CDR2 SVGIG (reference sequence). V lost 1 base to trimming and J lost 7 bases, with 11 bases between them. This CDR3 has 13 residues.